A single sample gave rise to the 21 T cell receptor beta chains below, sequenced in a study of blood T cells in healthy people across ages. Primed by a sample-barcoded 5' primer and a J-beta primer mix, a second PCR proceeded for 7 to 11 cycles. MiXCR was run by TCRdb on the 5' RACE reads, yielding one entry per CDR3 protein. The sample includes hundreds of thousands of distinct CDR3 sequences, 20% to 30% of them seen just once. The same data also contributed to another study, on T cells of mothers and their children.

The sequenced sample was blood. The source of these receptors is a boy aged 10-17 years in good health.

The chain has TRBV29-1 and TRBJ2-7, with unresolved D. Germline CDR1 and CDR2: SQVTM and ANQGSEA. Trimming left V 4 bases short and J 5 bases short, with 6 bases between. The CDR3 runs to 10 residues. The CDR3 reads CSVGANEQYF. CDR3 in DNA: TGCAGCGTTGGCGCTAACGAGCAGTACTTC.

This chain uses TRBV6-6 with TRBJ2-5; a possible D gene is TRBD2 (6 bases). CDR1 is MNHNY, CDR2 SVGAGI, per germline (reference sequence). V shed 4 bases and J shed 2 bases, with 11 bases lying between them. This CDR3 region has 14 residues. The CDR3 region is CASSSGSGQETQYF. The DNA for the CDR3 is TGTGCCAGCAGTTCGGGTAGCGGACAAGAGACCCAGTACTTC.

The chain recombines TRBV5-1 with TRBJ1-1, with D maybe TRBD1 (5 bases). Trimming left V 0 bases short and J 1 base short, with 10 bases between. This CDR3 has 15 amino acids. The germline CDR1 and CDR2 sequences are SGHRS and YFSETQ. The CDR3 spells CASSLGPTANTEAFF. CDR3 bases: TGCGCCAGCAGCTTGGGTCCGACAGCGAACACTGAAGCTTTCTTT.

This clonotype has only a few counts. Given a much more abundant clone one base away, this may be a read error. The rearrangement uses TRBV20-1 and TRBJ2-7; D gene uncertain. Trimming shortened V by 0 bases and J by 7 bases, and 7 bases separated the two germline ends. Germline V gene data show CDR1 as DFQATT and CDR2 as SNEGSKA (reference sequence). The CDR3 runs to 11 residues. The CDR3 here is CSARDNQEQYF. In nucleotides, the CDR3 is TGCAGTGCTAGAGATAACCAGGAGCAGTACTTC.

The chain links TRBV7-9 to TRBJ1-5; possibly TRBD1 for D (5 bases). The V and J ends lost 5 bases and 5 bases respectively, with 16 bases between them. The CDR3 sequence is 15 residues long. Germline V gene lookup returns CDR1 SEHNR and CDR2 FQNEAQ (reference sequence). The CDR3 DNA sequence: TGTGCCAGCAGCACGGACCGGGACCCCGATCAGCCCCAGCATTTT. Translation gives CASSTDRDPDQPQHF. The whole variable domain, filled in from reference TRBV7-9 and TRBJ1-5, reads DTGVSQNPRHKITKRGQNVTFRCDPISEHNRLYWYRQTLGQGPEFLTYFQNEAQLEKSRLLSDRFSAERPKGSFSTLEIQRTEQGDSAMYLCASSTDRDPDQPQHFGDGTRLSIL.

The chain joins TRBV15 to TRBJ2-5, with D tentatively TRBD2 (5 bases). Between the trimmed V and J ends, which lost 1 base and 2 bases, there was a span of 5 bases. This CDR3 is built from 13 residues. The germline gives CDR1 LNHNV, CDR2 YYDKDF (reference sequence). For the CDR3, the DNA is TGTGCCACCAGCAGAGGACTACAAGAGACCCAGTACTTC. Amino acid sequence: CATSRGLQETQYF.

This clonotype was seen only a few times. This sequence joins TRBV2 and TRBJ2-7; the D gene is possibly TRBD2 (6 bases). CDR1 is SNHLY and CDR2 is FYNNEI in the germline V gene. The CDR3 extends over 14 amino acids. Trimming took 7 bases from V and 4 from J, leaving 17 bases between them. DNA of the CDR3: TGTGCCAGCACGGAGGGGAGAAGTGGGTACGAGCAGTACTTC. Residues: CASTEGRSGYEQYF. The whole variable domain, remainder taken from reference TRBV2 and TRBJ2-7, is EPEVTQTPSHQVTQMGQEVILRCVPISNHLYFYWYRQILGQKVEFLVSFYNNEISEKSEIFDDQFSVERPDGSNFTLKIRSTKLEDSAMYFCASTEGRSGYEQYFGPGTRLTVT.

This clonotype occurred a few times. The CDR3 DNA is TGTGCTAGTGGTTTGGCCCAGCCGAGAAAAGCTTTCTTT. It codes for CASGLAQPRKAFF. The chain links TRBV12-5 to TRBJ1-1; unclear D gene. In germline, CDR1 is LGHNT, CDR2 FRNRAP. CDR3 length: 13 amino acids. V shed 1 base and J shed 9 bases, with 12 bases lying between them.

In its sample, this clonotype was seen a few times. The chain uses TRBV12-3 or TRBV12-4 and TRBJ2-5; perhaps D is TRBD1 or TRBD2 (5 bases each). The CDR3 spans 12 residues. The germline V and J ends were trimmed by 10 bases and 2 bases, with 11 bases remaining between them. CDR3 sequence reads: CATRWGQETQYF. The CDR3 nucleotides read TGTGCCACCCGATGGGGGCAAGAGACCCAGTACTTC.

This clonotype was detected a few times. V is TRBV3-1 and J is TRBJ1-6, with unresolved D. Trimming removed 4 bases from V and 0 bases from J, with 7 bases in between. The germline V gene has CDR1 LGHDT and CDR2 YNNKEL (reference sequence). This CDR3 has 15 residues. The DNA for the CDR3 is TGTGCCAGCAGCCTCGAGAGCTCCTATAATTCACCCCTCCACTTT. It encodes CASSLESSYNSPLHF.

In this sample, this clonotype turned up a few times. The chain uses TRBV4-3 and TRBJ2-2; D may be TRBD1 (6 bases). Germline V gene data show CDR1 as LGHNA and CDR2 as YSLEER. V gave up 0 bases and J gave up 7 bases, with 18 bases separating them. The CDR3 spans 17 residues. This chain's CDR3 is CASSQEIQGVWVGELFF. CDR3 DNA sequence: TGCGCCAGCAGCCAAGAAATACAGGGTGTTTGGGTCGGGGAGCTGTTTTTT.

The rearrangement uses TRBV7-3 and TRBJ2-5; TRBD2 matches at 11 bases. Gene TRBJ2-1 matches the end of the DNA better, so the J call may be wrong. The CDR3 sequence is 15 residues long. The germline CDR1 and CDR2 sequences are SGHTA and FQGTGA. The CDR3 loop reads CASSFELAGEDEQFF. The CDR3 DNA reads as TGTGCCAGCAGCTTTGAACTAGCGGGAGAAGATGAGCAGTTCTTC.

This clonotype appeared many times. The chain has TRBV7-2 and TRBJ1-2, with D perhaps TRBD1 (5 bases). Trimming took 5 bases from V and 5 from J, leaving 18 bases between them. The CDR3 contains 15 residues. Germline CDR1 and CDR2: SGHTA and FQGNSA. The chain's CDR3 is CASSHPLGGMYGYTF. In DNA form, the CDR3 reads TGTGCCAGCAGCCACCCTCTTGGGGGGATGTATGGCTACACCTTC.

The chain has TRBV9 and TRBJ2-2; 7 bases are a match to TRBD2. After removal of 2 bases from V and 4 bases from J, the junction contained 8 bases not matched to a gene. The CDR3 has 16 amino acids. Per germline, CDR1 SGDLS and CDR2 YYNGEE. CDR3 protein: CASSVEPAGITGELFF. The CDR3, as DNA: TGTGCCAGCAGCGTGGAACCAGCGGGAATCACCGGGGAGCTGTTTTTT.

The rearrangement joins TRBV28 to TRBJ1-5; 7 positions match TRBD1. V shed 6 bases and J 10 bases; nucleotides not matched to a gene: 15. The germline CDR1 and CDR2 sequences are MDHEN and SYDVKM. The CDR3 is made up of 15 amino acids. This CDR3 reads CASSLLLPTGRPQHF. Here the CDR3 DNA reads TGTGCCAGCAGCTTGCTTCTGCCGACAGGGCGACCCCAGCATTTT.

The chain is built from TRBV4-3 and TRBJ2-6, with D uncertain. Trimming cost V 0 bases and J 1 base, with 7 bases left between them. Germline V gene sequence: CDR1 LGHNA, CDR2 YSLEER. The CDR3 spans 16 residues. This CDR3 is CASSQDTQSGANVLTF. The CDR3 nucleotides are TGCGCCAGCAGCCAAGATACCCAGTCTGGGGCCAACGTCCTGACTTTC.

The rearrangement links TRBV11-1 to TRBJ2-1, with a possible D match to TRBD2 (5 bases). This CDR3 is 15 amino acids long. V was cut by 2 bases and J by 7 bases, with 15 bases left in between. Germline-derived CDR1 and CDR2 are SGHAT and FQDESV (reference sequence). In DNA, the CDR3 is TGTGCCAGCAGCTTATCACAGAGGGCTGGAAATGAGCAGTTCTTC. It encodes CASSLSQRAGNEQFF. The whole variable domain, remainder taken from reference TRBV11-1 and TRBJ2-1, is EAEVAQSPRYKITEKSQAVAFWCDPISGHATLYWYRQILGQGPELLVQFQDESVVDDSQLPKDRFSAERLKGVDSTLKIQPAELGDSAMYLCASSLSQRAGNEQFFGPGTRLTVL.

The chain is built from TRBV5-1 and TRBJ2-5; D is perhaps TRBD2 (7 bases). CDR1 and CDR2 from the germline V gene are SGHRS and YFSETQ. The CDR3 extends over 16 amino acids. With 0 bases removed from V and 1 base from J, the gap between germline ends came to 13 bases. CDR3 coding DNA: TGCGCCAGCAGCTTGGCCCAGGGAGGGGGCCAAGAGACCCAGTACTTC. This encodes CASSLAQGGGQETQYF. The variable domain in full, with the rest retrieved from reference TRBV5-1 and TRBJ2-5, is KAGVTQTPRYLIKTRGQQVTLSCSPISGHRSVSWYQQTPGQGLQFLFEYFSETQRNKGNFPGRFSGRQFSNSRSEMNVSTLELGDSALYLCASSLAQGGGQETQYFGPGTRLLVL.

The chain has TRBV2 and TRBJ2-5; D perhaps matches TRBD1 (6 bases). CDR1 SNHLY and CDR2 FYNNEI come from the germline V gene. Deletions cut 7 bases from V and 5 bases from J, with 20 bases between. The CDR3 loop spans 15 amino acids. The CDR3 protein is CASNSGGVVSETQYF. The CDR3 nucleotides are TGTGCCAGCAACTCTGGGGGCGTTGTGTCTGAGACCCAGTACTTC.

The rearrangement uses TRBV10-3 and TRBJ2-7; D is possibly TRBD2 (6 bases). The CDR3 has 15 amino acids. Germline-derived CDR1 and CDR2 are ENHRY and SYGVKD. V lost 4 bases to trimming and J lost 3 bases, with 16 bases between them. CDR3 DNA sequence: TGTGCCATCAGTGCCGCCGGGACTTATTTCTACGAGCAGTACTTC. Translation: CAISAAGTYFYEQYF.

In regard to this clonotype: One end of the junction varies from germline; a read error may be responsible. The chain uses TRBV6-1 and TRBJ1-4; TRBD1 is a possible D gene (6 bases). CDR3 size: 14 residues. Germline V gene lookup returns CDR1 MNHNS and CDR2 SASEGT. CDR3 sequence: CASRERGAGEKLVF. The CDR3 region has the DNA TGTGCCAGCAGGGAACGGGGGGCTGGGGAAAAACTGGTTTTT.